These T cell receptor beta chains were read from a single sample in a study of T cells in Graves' hyperthyroidism and ophthalmopathy. MiXCR was run by TCRdb on the multiplex PCR reads, yielding one entry per CDR3 protein. The table has some 560,000 distinct CDR3 sequences, 14% seen once. The sequencing sample was made of blood. The receptors stem from a woman aged 40 to 50 with Graves' hyperthyroidism. Each CDR3 is given with its conserved first and last residue. A D gene is named only where the DNA matches it firmly. Clone size is given for some rows only: seen once, a few or many times, or a class if the clone is expanded.

v_call: TRBV30
d_call: TRBD1
j_call: TRBJ2-2
clone_size: few
cdr3_aa: CAWRYDRVGELFF
cdr3_nt: TGTGCCTGGAGGTATGACAGGGTCGGGGAGCTGTTTTTT

v_call: TRBV10-2
d_call: TRBD2
j_call: TRBJ2-1
clone_size: .
cdr3_aa: CATKLAGLYNEQFF
cdr3_nt: TGCGCCACTAAGTTAGCGGGGTTATACAATGAGCAGTTCTTC

v_call: TRBV20-1
d_call: .
j_call: TRBJ2-1
clone_size: many
cdr3_aa: CSASELRVSEQFF
cdr3_nt: TGCAGTGCTAGCGAGCTACGGGTTAGCGAGCAGTTCTTC

v_call: TRBV20-1
d_call: TRBD1
j_call: TRBJ2-5
clone_size: many
cdr3_aa: CSARDSDRDQETQYF
cdr3_nt: TGCAGTGCTAGAGATTCGGACAGGGATCAAGAGACCCAGTACTTC

v_call: TRBV20-1
d_call: TRBD1
j_call: TRBJ1-6
clone_size: many
cdr3_aa: CRGTGDNSPLHF
cdr3_nt: TGCAGAGGGACAGGGGATAATTCACCCCTCCACTTT

v_call: TRBV20-1
d_call: TRBD1
j_call: TRBJ2-5
clone_size: many
cdr3_aa: CSAIQGAGETQYF
cdr3_nt: TGCAGTGCTATACAGGGGGCAGGGGAGACCCAGTACTTC

v_call: TRBV29-1
d_call: TRBD2
j_call: TRBJ2-7
clone_size: .
cdr3_aa: CSVGGAAGGLYEQYF
cdr3_nt: TGCAGCGTAGGGGGGGCAGCGGGGGGTCTCTACGAGCAGTACTTC

v_call: TRBV11-2
d_call: .
j_call: TRBJ2-7
clone_size: many
cdr3_aa: CASSLAGWGNSYEQYF
cdr3_nt: TGTGCCAGCAGCTTAGCCGGTTGGGGAAACTCCTACGAGCAGTACTTC

v_call: TRBV19
d_call: .
j_call: TRBJ1-1
clone_size: few
cdr3_aa: CASSALRGGTEAFF
cdr3_nt: TGTGCCAGTAGTGCCCTTCGGGGCGGAACTGAAGCTTTCTTT

v_call: TRBV3-1
d_call: .
j_call: TRBJ1-1
clone_size: many
cdr3_aa: CASSRSRGTEAFF
cdr3_nt: TGTGCCAGCAGCCGAAGTCGGGGGACTGAAGCTTTCTTT

v_call: TRBV7-8
d_call: .
j_call: TRBJ2-7
clone_size: many
cdr3_aa: CASSFSGGDRWGYEQYF
cdr3_nt: TGTGCCAGCAGCTTTAGCGGCGGGGACCGTTGGGGCTACGAGCAGTACTTC

v_call: TRBV20-1
d_call: TRBD2
j_call: TRBJ2-7
clone_size: few
cdr3_aa: CSAYQKAGGFEQYF
cdr3_nt: TGCAGTGCTTATCAGAAGGCGGGAGGCTTCGAGCAGTACTTC

v_call: TRBV7-9
d_call: .
j_call: TRBJ1-2
clone_size: .
cdr3_aa: CASSLVEALGGYTF
cdr3_nt: TGTGCCAGCAGCTTAGTGGAGGCCCTTGGTGGCTACACCTTC

v_call: TRBV7-9
d_call: TRBD2
j_call: TRBJ2-1
clone_size: .
cdr3_aa: CASSPPSAGGRRVSEQFF
cdr3_nt: TGTGCCAGCAGCCCCCCGTCGGCGGGAGGGCGAAGGGTGAGTGAGCAGTTCTTC

v_call: TRBV29-1
d_call: TRBD2
j_call: TRBJ2-2
clone_size: many
cdr3_aa: CSVELAESNTGELFF
cdr3_nt: TGCAGCGTTGAACTAGCGGAGTCGAACACCGGGGAGCTGTTTTTT

v_call: TRBV20-1
d_call: .
j_call: TRBJ1-3
clone_size: .
cdr3_aa: CSARGSTHSGNTIYF
cdr3_nt: TGCAGTGCTAGAGGTAGTACTCACTCTGGAAACACCATATATTTT

v_call: TRBV7-9
d_call: .
j_call: TRBJ2-1
clone_size: .
cdr3_aa: CASSSKGGTYNEQFF
cdr3_nt: TGTGCCAGCAGCTCCAAAGGGGGGACGTACAATGAGCAGTTCTTC

v_call: TRBV4-1
d_call: .
j_call: TRBJ2-3
clone_size: few
cdr3_aa: CASSQSGGGSGTDTQYF
cdr3_nt: TGCGCCAGCAGCCAGTCAGGAGGGGGGAGCGGGACAGATACGCAGTATTTT

v_call: TRBV24-1
d_call: .
j_call: TRBJ2-1
clone_size: .
cdr3_aa: CATRESGGRYNEQFF
cdr3_nt: TGTGCCACCAGAGAGTCCGGGGGCAGGTACAATGAGCAGTTCTTC

v_call: TRBV30
d_call: TRBD2
j_call: TRBJ2-1
clone_size: few
cdr3_aa: CAWRDPGTLSGSSYNEQFF
cdr3_nt: TGTGCCTGGAGAGACCCGGGAACACTTAGCGGGAGTTCCTACAATGAGCAGTTCTTC

v_call: TRBV6-1
d_call: TRBD2
j_call: TRBJ2-7
clone_size: many
cdr3_aa: CASMTLAGGLYEQYF
cdr3_nt: TGTGCCAGCATGACCCTAGCGGGAGGCCTCTACGAGCAGTACTTC

v_call: TRBV10-3
d_call: .
j_call: TRBJ1-3
clone_size: few
cdr3_aa: CAISDGNTIYF
cdr3_nt: TGTGCCATCAGTGATGGAAACACCATATATTTT

v_call: TRBV6-1
d_call: .
j_call: TRBJ1-1
clone_size: many
cdr3_aa: CASSDKSKAVMNTEAFF
cdr3_nt: TGTGCCAGCAGTGATAAGTCTAAGGCAGTGATGAACACTGAAGCTTTCTTT

v_call: TRBV5-1
d_call: TRBD1
j_call: TRBJ2-1
clone_size: many
cdr3_aa: CASRTGGPSSYNEQFF
cdr3_nt: TGCGCCAGCAGAACAGGGGGCCCAAGCTCCTACAATGAGCAGTTCTTC

v_call: TRBV4-1
d_call: TRBD2
j_call: TRBJ2-1
clone_size: .
cdr3_aa: CASSQDSTSLAGVRNEQFF
cdr3_nt: TGCGCCAGCAGCCAAGATTCGACCTCGCTAGCGGGAGTGCGGAATGAGCAGTTCTTC

v_call: TRBV11-2
d_call: .
j_call: TRBJ2-7
clone_size: many
cdr3_aa: CASSFDGQLYEQYF
cdr3_nt: TGTGCCAGCAGCTTCGATGGACAGCTCTACGAGCAGTACTTC

v_call: TRBV29-1
d_call: .
j_call: TRBJ1-2
clone_size: .
cdr3_aa: CSVGPGIPGYTF
cdr3_nt: TGCAGCGTTGGTCCAGGAATCCCGGGCTACACCTTC

v_call: TRBV20-1
d_call: TRBD2
j_call: TRBJ2-7
clone_size: many
cdr3_aa: CSAIPPGLAGGSHEQYF
cdr3_nt: TGCAGTGCTATCCCACCGGGACTAGCGGGAGGCTCCCACGAGCAGTACTTC

v_call: TRBV5-8
d_call: TRBD2
j_call: TRBJ2-1
clone_size: few
cdr3_aa: CASSPRGSGIPPYNEQFF
cdr3_nt: TGTGCCAGCAGCCCTCGAGGTAGCGGGATCCCCCCCTACAATGAGCAGTTCTTC

v_call: TRBV6-1
d_call: TRBD1
j_call: TRBJ1-4
clone_size: .
cdr3_aa: CASGNRGLNEKLFF
cdr3_nt: TGTGCCAGCGGCAACAGGGGGCTGAATGAAAAACTGTTTTTT

v_call: TRBV14
d_call: TRBD1
j_call: TRBJ2-7
clone_size: few
cdr3_aa: CASSPFPQGAYEQYF
cdr3_nt: TGTGCCAGCAGCCCCTTCCCACAGGGGGCCTACGAGCAGTACTTC

v_call: TRBV3-1
d_call: TRBD1
j_call: TRBJ2-7
clone_size: many
cdr3_aa: CASSRVDRAYEQYF
cdr3_nt: TGTGCCAGCAGCCGAGTCGACAGGGCCTACGAGCAGTACTTC

v_call: TRBV20-1
d_call: TRBD2
j_call: TRBJ2-5
clone_size: many
cdr3_aa: CSASMLAGGPRETQYF
cdr3_nt: TGCAGTGCTAGTATGCTAGCGGGAGGGCCGCGGGAGACCCAGTACTTC

v_call: TRBV11-2
d_call: .
j_call: TRBJ2-1
clone_size: .
cdr3_aa: CASSLVIGGGKQFF
cdr3_nt: TGTGCCAGCAGCTTAGTCATAGGGGGGGGCAAGCAGTTCTTC

v_call: TRBV6-2/TRBV6-3
d_call: .
j_call: TRBJ2-3
clone_size: many
cdr3_aa: CASSPSGDHTQYF
cdr3_nt: TGTGCCAGCAGCCCCTCGGGTGACCATACGCAGTATTTT

v_call: TRBV19
d_call: TRBD2
j_call: TRBJ2-3
clone_size: many
cdr3_aa: CASSIAGADTQYF
cdr3_nt: TGTGCCAGCAGTATAGCGGGAGCAGATACGCAGTATTTT

v_call: TRBV20-1
d_call: TRBD2
j_call: TRBJ2-3
clone_size: few
cdr3_aa: CSARDRASGADTQYF
cdr3_nt: TGCAGTGCTAGAGATCGGGCTAGCGGAGCAGATACGCAGTATTTT

v_call: TRBV9
d_call: TRBD1
j_call: TRBJ2-5
clone_size: many
cdr3_aa: CASSVATGQIQETQYF
cdr3_nt: TGTGCCAGCAGCGTTGCCACGGGACAGATCCAAGAGACCCAGTACTTC

v_call: TRBV6-1
d_call: TRBD2
j_call: TRBJ2-7
clone_size: many
cdr3_aa: CASSYPTSGPSYEQYF
cdr3_nt: TGTGCCAGCAGTTACCCAACTAGCGGGCCCTCCTACGAGCAGTACTTC

v_call: TRBV30
d_call: .
j_call: TRBJ1-4
clone_size: many
cdr3_aa: CAWTATNEKLFF
cdr3_nt: TGTGCCTGGACAGCAACTAATGAAAAACTGTTTTTT

v_call: TRBV7-9
d_call: .
j_call: TRBJ2-1
clone_size: many
cdr3_aa: CASSLVGGLTMDNEQFF
cdr3_nt: TGTGCCAGCAGCTTAGTCGGAGGACTCACGATGGACAATGAGCAGTTCTTC

v_call: TRBV30
d_call: .
j_call: TRBJ2-7
clone_size: few
cdr3_aa: CAWSVSRPIYEQYF
cdr3_nt: TGTGCCTGGAGTGTATCAAGACCGATCTACGAGCAGTACTTC

v_call: TRBV6-5
d_call: .
j_call: TRBJ2-2
clone_size: few
cdr3_aa: CASSYSSTGELFF
cdr3_nt: TGTGCCAGCAGTTACTCTTCGACCGGGGAGCTGTTTTTT

v_call: TRBV3-1
d_call: .
j_call: TRBJ1-1
clone_size: .
cdr3_aa: CASSQVTNRAGQAFF
cdr3_nt: TGTGCCAGCAGCCAAGTTACAAACAGGGCTGGGCAAGCTTTCTTT

v_call: TRBV5-1
d_call: .
j_call: TRBJ1-1
clone_size: many
cdr3_aa: CASSLGRGPIEAFF
cdr3_nt: TGCGCCAGCAGCTTGGGTAGAGGGCCTATTGAAGCTTTCTTT

v_call: TRBV19
d_call: .
j_call: TRBJ2-7
clone_size: few
cdr3_aa: CASSIRYEQYF
cdr3_nt: TGTGCCAGTAGTATTAGGTACGAGCAGTACTTC

v_call: TRBV3-1
d_call: .
j_call: TRBJ2-5
clone_size: many
cdr3_aa: CASSLSGTLGETQYF
cdr3_nt: TGTGCCAGCAGCCTGTCCGGGACCCTGGGAGAGACCCAGTACTTC